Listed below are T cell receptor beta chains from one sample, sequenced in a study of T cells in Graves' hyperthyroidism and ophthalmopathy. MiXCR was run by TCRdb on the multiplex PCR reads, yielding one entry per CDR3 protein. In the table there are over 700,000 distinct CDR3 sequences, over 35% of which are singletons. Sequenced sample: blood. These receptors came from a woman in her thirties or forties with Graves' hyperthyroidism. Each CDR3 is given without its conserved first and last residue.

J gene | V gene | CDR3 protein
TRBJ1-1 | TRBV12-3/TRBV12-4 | ASCQGNTEAF
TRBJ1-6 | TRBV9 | ASSVDISGNSPLH
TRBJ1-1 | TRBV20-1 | SARDIDRGDKAF
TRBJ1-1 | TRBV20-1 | SKTGEAF
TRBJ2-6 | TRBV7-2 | ASSIWYPGANVLT
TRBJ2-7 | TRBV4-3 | ASSQGPWGLSYEQY
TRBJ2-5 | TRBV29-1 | SARRWDQETQY
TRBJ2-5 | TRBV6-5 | ASSTSGGWGETQY
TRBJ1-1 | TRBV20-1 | SARRDLNTEAF
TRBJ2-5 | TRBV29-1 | SVEVPDSLQETQY
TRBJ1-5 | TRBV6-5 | ASSTGLARDQPQH
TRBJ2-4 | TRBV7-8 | ASSPPGSGASNIQY
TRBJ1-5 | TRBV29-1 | SLGQVNQPQH
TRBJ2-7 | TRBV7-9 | ASSQDSDSFYEQY
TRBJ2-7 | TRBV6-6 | ASSYQAGDTYEQY
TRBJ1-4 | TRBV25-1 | AGSDDRGNEKLF
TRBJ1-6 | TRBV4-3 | ASSGTGYNSPLH
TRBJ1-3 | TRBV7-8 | ASSWQRATGNTIY
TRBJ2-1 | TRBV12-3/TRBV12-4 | ASRQGFYNEQF
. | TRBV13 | ASSQGTGGGARYEQY
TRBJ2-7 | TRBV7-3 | ASSQAPAGSYEQY
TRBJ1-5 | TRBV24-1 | ATSDSSGSRGAQH
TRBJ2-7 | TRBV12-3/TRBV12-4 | ASSWSSGGSSYEQY
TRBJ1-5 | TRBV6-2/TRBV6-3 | ASRSQHEAGNQPQH
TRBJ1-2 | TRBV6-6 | ASRREGWGYT
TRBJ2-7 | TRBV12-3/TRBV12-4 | ASSFRDWDRARNEQY
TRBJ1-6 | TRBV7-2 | ASSFQGVNSPLH
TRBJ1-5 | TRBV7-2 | ASSSDEGGQPQH
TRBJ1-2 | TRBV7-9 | ASSPGTQVNYGYT
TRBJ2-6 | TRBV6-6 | ASRRRVSSGANVLT
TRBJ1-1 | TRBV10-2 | AGSAQRRVSGAEAF
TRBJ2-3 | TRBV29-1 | SVDLTGQVTDTQY
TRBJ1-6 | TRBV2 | AISEGWTGNNSPLH
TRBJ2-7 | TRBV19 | ASSIRWPATYEQY
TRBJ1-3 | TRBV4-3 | ASSQDLQGAGNTIY
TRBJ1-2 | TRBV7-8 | ASSLNFVRDTSSYGYT
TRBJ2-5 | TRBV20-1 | SARQPGKETQY
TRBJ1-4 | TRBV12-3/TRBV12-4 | ASSYKDGVLAEKLF
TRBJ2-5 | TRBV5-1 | ASSLWVAGDRETQY
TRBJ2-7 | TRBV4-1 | ASSPTLSSPTYEQY
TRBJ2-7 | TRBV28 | ASRRTGDNEQY
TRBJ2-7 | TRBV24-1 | ATSDSARGSNEQY
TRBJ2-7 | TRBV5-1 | ASRNWGAQGEQY
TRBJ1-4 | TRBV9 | ASSSLQGGPKLF
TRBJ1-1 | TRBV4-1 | ANSQPTGGPEAF
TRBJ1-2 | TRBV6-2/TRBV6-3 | AIEQGADGYT
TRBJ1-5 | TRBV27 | ASSSLPGVNQPQH
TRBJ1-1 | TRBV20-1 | SARERAF
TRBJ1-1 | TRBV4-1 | ASSRRWGLNTEAF
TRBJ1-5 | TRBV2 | ASNKQGQPQH
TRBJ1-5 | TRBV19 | ASSPPRRDRDQPQH
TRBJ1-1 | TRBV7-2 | ASSFESHRAMNTEAF
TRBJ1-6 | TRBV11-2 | ASSKTVGENSPLH
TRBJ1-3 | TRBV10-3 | ASSYSKFGSGNTIY